The 21 T cell receptor beta chains listed next were all sequenced from one sample in a study of CD8+ T cells in alopecia areata. The sequencing template was cDNA reverse transcribed from extracted RNA. Sequenced by immunoSEQ multiplex PCR; TCRdb stores in-frame clones only, minus some. The table records approximately 280,000 clones, 58% of them present only once. Regarding treatment: oral pan-JAK inhibitor, 5-10 mg twice daily. The sample here was CD4+ T cells sorted from blood, taken at week 24, from a patient treated with tofacitinib. These receptors came from a human donor with alopecia areata.

The genes are TRBV4-1 and TRBJ2-1, with a possible D match to TRBD1 (5 bases). Germline CDR1 is MGHRA and CDR2 is YSYEKL. This CDR3 comprises 16 residues. With 2 bases removed from V and 0 bases from J, the gap between germline ends came to 11 bases. The CDR3 nucleotides are TGCGCCAGCAGCCAACGCAGGGTGAGCTCCTACAATGAGCAGTTCTTC. As protein: CASSQRRVSSYNEQFF.

This clone was recorded a few times. The rearrangement joins TRBV7-2 to TRBJ2-1, with TRBD2 matching 8 bases. The CDR3 consists of 15 residues. The J segment lost 5 bases and the V segment lost 5 bases, leaving 8 bases of the junction unmatched. Germline-derived CDR1 and CDR2 are SGHTA and FQGNSA. The DNA of the CDR3 is TGTGCCAGCAGCCCCTGGGGGACTAGTGACAATGAGCAGTTCTTC. It is translated as CASSPWGTSDNEQFF.

The chain employs TRBV19 and TRBJ2-3; D is ambiguous. V was trimmed by 6 bases and J by 0 bases, leaving 4 bases between them. The CDR3 is 12 amino acids. Germline lookup yields CDR1 LNHDA and CDR2 SQIVND (reference sequence). CDR3 protein: CASRASTDTQYF. CDR3 coding DNA: TGTGCCAGTAGGGCCAGCACAGATACGCAGTATTTT. Combining the CDR3 with reference TRBV19 and TRBJ2-3 gives the whole variable domain DGGITQSPKYLFRKEGQNVTLSCEQNLNHDAMYWYRQDPGQGLRLIYYSQIVNDFQKGDIAEGYSVSREKKESFPLTVTSAQKNPTAFYLCASRASTDTQYFGPGTRLTVL.

This CDR3 is CSARRRLEAFF. CDR3 nucleotide sequence: TGCAGTGCCAGGCGCCGCTTGGAAGCTTTCTTT. The chain carries TRBV20-1 and TRBJ1-1; D gene unclear. This CDR3 region has 11 residues. Trimming took off 6 bases at V and 8 bases at J, with 13 bases between the two ends. The germline V gene encodes CDR1 DFQATT and CDR2 SNEGSKA (reference sequence).

The rearrangement links TRBV29-1 to TRBJ2-5; D is unresolved. This CDR3 is built from 14 residues. Trimming shortened V by 5 bases and J by 5 bases, and 18 bases separated the two germline ends. CDR1 is SQVTM and CDR2 is ANQGSEA in the germline V gene. The CDR3 DNA reads as TGCAGCGTTTCACCCGGGCACGGTCCCGAGACCCAGTACTTC. This gives the protein CSVSPGHGPETQYF.

V usage is TRBV30 and J usage is TRBJ1-4; D perhaps matches TRBD1 (6 bases). V was cut by 0 bases and J by 0 bases, with 11 bases left in between. Germline assignment: CDR1 GTSNPN and CDR2 SVGIG (reference sequence). The CDR3 loop spans 16 amino acids. This CDR3 is CAWSVARTATNEKLFF. The CDR3 DNA reads TGTGCCTGGAGTGTGGCGCGGACAGCAACTAATGAAAAACTGTTTTTT.

The chain is built from TRBV27 and TRBJ1-2, with D perhaps matching TRBD1 (5 bases). The CDR3 spans 13 residues. V was shortened by 3 bases and J by 3 bases, with 8 bases between the two germline ends. The germline V gene encodes CDR1 MNHEY and CDR2 SMNVEV (reference sequence). CDR3 DNA sequence: TGTGCCAGCAGTTTGGCAGGGTACTATGGCTACACCTTC. Translated: CASSLAGYYGYTF.

This chain joins TRBV30 and TRBJ2-5; 8 nucleotides line up with TRBD2. V was clipped by 3 bases and J by 1 base; unmatched bases: 7. CDR3 length: 15 residues. From germline, CDR1 is GTSNPN and CDR2 SVGIG (reference sequence). CDR3 sequence (DNA): TGTGCCTGGAGCCACGGACTAGCAAGCCAAGAGACCCAGTACTTC. Residues: CAWSHGLASQETQYF.

This chain connects TRBV11-2 to TRBJ2-5; D possibly uses TRBD1 or TRBD2 (5 bases each). Germline V gives CDR1 SGHAT, CDR2 FQNNGV. With 5 bases removed from V and 5 bases from J, the gap between germline ends came to 18 bases. The CDR3 has 15 residues. The CDR3 bases are TGTGCCAGCAGCCCACGGACTCGATGGGACGAGACCCAGTACTTC. Its translation: CASSPRTRWDETQYF.

The sample holds a few counts of this clone. The chain links TRBV7-8 to TRBJ1-3; maybe TRBD1 (5 bases). Per germline, CDR1 SGHVS and CDR2 FQNEAQ. Between the trimmed V and J ends, which lost 1 base and 4 bases, there was a span of 8 bases. CDR3 length equals 14 residues. In nucleotides, the CDR3 is TGTGCCAGCAGCTTAGAGACAGCAGGAAACACCATATATTTT. It specifies CASSLETAGNTIYF.

The chain employs TRBV7-2 and TRBJ2-5, with D uncertain. Germline values: CDR1 SGHTA, CDR2 FQGNSA. The CDR3 totals 15 residues. V lost 8 bases and J lost 1, with 17 bases in between. Written as DNA, the CDR3 is TGTGCCAGCGCCATAACATTGACCTCCCAAGAGACCCAGTACTTC. Protein: CASAITLTSQETQYF.

Worth noting for this clone: An end of the junction does not agree with germline; a read error may underlie this. V gene TRBV10-3 combines with J gene TRBJ1-5, with D perhaps matching TRBD1 (6 bases). The germline gives CDR1 ENHRY, CDR2 SYGVKD. The CDR3 covers 13 residues. CDR3 nucleotides: TGTGCCAACAGTGGGGGGCACAATCAGCCCCAGCATTTT. Its translation: CANSGGHNQPQHF.

This clone was found a few times. The chain carries TRBV30 and TRBJ2-3, with D uncertain. Trimming left V 5 bases short and J 2 bases short, with 14 bases between. The length of the CDR3 is 14 residues. Germline assignment: CDR1 GTSNPN and CDR2 SVGIG (reference sequence). The CDR3 here is CAWAPGRHTDTQYF. For the CDR3, the DNA is TGTGCCTGGGCACCAGGACGCCACACAGATACGCAGTATTTT.

The genes are TRBV9 and TRBJ2-3; no clear D gene. The length of the CDR3 is 13 residues. In germline, CDR1 is SGDLS, CDR2 YYNGEE. V gave up 0 bases and J gave up 2 bases, with 4 bases separating them. CDR3 nucleotides: TGTGCCAGCAGCGTAGGACCCACAGATACGCAGTATTTT. Translated: CASSVGPTDTQYF.

The chain employs TRBV25-1 and TRBJ1-2; possibly TRBD1 for D (6 bases). The CDR3 covers 13 residues. V dropped 8 bases and J dropped 2 bases, with 12 bases sitting between them. Per the germline V gene, CDR1 is MGHDK and CDR2 is SYGVNS. CDR3 protein: CASRRTENYGYTF. CDR3 DNA: TGTGCCAGCCGGCGGACAGAAAACTATGGCTACACCTTC.

This chain's CDR3 is CASSPLGVYNSPLHF. CDR3 nucleotides: TGTGCCAGCAGCCCCCTGGGTGTCTATAATTCACCCCTCCACTTT. The chain couples TRBV7-2 to TRBJ1-6, with D unclear. Germline CDR1 reads SGHTA; CDR2 reads FQGNSA. This CDR3 comprises 15 residues. The germline V and J ends were trimmed by 5 bases and 3 bases, with 11 bases remaining between them.

This chain uses TRBV7-6 with TRBJ2-6; the match to TRBD1 covers 9 bases. The CDR3 extends over 17 amino acids. The J segment lost 1 base and the V segment lost 5 bases, leaving 6 bases of the junction unmatched. Germline CDR1 and CDR2: SGHVS and FNYEAQ. The CDR3 coding sequence is TGTGCCAGCAGCCCTGGGACAGGGCGGTCTGGGGCCAACGTCCTGACTTTC. This encodes CASSPGTGRSGANVLTF. Based on the CDR3 plus reference TRBV7-6 and TRBJ2-6, the full variable domain is GAGVSQSPRYKVTKRGQDVALRCDPISGHVSLYWYRQALGQGPEFLTYFNYEAQQDKSGLPNDRFSAERPEGSISTLTIQRTEQRDSAMYRCASSPGTGRSGANVLTFGAGSRLTVL.

This clone was counted only a few times. V usage is TRBV7-2 and J usage is TRBJ2-3; TRBD1 matches 9 bases. Germline assignment: CDR1 SGHTA and CDR2 FQGNSA. J was trimmed by 2 bases and V by 5 bases; bases with no gene match: 8. CDR3 length: 16 amino acids. For the CDR3, the DNA is TGTGCCAGCAGCGTCACAGGGGGCGGGTACACAGATACGCAGTATTTT. Its translation: CASSVTGGGYTDTQYF. Filled out from reference TRBV7-2 and TRBJ2-3, the complete variable domain reads GAGVSQSPSNKVTEKGKDVELRCDPISGHTALYWYRQSLGQGLEFLIYFQGNSAPDKSGLPSDRFSAERTGGSVSTLTIQRTQQEDSAVYLCASSVTGGGYTDTQYFGPGTRLTVL.

This chain links TRBV28 with TRBJ2-3; 12 nucleotides agree with TRBD1. Germline CDR1 and CDR2: MDHEN and SYDVKM. Trimming cost V 4 bases and J 3 bases; bases outside gene matches: 5. The CDR3 consists of 16 residues. The chain's CDR3 is CASSSPGQGATDTQYF. The CDR3 DNA sequence: TGTGCCAGCAGTTCCCCGGGACAGGGGGCAACAGATACGCAGTATTTT.

The genes are TRBV5-1 and TRBJ2-7, with 9 bases aligning to TRBD1. Trimming at V came to 9 bases and at J to 5 bases, leaving 9 bases not matched to a gene. The CDR3 is 13 amino acids. From germline, CDR1 is SGHRS and CDR2 YFSETQ. CDR3 sequence: CATKRDRADEQYF. In DNA, the CDR3 is TGCGCCACCAAACGGGACAGGGCCGACGAGCAGTACTTC.

Only a few counts were recorded for this clone. The rearrangement links TRBV19 to TRBJ2-7; D may be TRBD1 (6 bases). V dropped 5 bases and J dropped 2 bases, with 13 bases sitting between them. The CDR3 length is 14 residues. Germline loops: CDR1 LNHDA, CDR2 SQIVND (reference sequence). In DNA form, the CDR3 reads TGTGCCAGTAGTCCCTCGACAGGAACCTACGAGCAGTACTTC. It yields the protein CASSPSTGTYEQYF. The full variable domain, with the rest looked up from reference TRBV19 and TRBJ2-7, is DGGITQSPKYLFRKEGQNVTLSCEQNLNHDAMYWYRQDPGQGLRLIYYSQIVNDFQKGDIAEGYSVSREKKESFPLTVTSAQKNPTAFYLCASSPSTGTYEQYFGPGTRLTVT.